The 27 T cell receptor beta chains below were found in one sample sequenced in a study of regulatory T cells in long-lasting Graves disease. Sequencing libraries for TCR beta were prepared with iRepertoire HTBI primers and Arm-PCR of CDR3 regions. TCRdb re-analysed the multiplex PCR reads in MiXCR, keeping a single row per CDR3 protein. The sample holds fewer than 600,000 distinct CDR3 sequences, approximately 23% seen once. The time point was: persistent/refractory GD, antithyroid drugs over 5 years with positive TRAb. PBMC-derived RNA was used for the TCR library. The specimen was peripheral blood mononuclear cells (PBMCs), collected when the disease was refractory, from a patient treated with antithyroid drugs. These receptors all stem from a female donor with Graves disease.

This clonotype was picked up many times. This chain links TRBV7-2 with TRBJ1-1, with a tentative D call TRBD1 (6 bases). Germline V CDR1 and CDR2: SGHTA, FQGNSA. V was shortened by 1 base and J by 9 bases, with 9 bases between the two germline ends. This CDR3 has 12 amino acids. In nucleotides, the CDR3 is TGTGCCAGCAGCTTAGACAGGGCCCAAGCTTTCTTT. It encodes CASSLDRAQAFF.

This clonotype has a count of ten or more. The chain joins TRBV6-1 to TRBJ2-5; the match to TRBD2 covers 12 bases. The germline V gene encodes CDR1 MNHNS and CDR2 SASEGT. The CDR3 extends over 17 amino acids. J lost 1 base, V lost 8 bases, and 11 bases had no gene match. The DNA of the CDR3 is TGTGCCAGCTCCGTTCGGCTAGCGGGAGGGCGCCAAGAGACCCAGTACTTC. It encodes CASSVRLAGGRQETQYF.

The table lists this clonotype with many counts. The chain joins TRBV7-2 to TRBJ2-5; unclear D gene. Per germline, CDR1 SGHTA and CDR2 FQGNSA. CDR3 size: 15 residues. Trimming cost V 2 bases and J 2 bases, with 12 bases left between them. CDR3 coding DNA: TGTGCCAGCAGCTTAACCCGGCATTATCAAGAGACCCAGTACTTC. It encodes CASSLTRHYQETQYF.

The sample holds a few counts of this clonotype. CDR3 nucleotides: TGCGCCAGCAGCTTATCCGGACAGGGCGATGGCTACACCTTC. Encoded protein: CASSLSGQGDGYTF. The V call is TRBV5-1, the J call TRBJ1-2; TRBD1 matches at 8 bases. The germline CDR1 and CDR2 sequences are SGHRS and YFSETQ. The CDR3 runs to 14 residues. The trim removed 2 bases at V and 6 bases at J, leaving 6 bases unmatched.

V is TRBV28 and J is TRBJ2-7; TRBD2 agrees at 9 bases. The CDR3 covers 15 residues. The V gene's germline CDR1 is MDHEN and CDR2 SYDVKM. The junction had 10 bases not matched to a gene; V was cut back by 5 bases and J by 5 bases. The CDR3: CASSGRAGGRDEQYF. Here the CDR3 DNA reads TGTGCCAGCAGTGGGAGAGCGGGAGGCCGGGACGAGCAGTACTTC.

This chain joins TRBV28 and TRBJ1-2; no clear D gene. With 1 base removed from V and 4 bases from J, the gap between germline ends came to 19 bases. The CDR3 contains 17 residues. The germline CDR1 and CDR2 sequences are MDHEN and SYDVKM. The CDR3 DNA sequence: TGTGCCAGCAGTTTATTCCCGACGGTTTTTATTTTCTATGGCTACACCTTC. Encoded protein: CASSLFPTVFIFYGYTF.

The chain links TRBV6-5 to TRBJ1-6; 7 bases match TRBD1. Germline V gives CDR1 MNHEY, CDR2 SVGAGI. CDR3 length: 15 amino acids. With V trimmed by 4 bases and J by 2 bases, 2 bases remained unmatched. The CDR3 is CASSSTGPYNSPLHF. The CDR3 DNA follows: TGTGCCAGCAGTTCGACAGGGCCCTATAATTCACCCCTCCACTTT.

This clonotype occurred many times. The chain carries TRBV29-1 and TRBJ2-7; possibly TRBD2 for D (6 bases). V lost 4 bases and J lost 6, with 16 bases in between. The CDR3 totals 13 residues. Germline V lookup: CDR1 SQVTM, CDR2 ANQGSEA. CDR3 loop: CSVGRETAGEQYF. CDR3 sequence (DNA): TGCAGCGTTGGGAGAGAGACAGCGGGCGAGCAGTACTTC.

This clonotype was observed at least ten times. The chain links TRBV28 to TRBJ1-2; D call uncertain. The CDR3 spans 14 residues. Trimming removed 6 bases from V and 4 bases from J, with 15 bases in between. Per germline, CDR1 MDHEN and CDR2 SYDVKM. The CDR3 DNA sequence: TGTGCCAGCAGCCCCGGACGGACCATCTATGGCTACACCTTC. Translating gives CASSPGRTIYGYTF.

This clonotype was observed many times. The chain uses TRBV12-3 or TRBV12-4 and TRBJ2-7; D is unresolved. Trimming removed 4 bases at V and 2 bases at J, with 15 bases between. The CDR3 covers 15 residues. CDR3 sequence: CASSSPGGATYEQYF. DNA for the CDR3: TGTGCCAGCAGTTCCCCCGGCGGTGCGACCTACGAGCAGTACTTC.

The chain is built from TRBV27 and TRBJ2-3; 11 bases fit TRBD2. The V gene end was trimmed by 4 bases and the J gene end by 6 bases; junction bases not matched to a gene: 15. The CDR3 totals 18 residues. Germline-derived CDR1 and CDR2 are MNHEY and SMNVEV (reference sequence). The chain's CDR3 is CASSSHNLLAGGHDTQYF. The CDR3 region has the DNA TGTGCCAGCAGTTCCCACAACCTGCTAGCGGGGGGCCACGATACGCAGTATTTT.

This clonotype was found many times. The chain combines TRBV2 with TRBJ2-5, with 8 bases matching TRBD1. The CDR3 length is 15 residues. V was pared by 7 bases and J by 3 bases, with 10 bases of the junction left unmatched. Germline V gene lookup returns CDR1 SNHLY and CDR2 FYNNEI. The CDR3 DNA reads TGTGCCAGCACTCACGGACAGGGAGTAGAAGAGACCCAGTACTTC. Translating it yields CASTHGQGVEETQYF.

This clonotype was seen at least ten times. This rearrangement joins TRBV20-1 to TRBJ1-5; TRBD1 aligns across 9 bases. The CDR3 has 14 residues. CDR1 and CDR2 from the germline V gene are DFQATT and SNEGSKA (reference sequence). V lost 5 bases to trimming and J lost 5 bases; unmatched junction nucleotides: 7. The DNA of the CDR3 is TGCAGTGCTCTCTGGGACAGGGCTGATCAGCCCCAGCATTTT. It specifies CSALWDRADQPQHF.

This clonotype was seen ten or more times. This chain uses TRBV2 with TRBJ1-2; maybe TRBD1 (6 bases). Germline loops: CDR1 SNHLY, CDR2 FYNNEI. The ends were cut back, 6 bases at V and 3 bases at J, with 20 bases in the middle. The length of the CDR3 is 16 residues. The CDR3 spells CASRRGVFGGYYGYTF. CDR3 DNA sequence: TGTGCCAGCAGGAGAGGGGTGTTCGGGGGCTACTATGGCTACACCTTC.

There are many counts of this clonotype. CDR3 sequence (DNA): TGTGCCAGCAGACCGGACACCCTCCAGGAAAAACTGTTTTTT. It encodes CASRPDTLQEKLFF. This sequence joins TRBV28 and TRBJ1-4, with D possibly matching TRBD1 (5 bases). Germline CDR1 is MDHEN and CDR2 is SYDVKM. The CDR3 runs 14 residues. V dropped 6 bases and J dropped 8 bases, with 16 bases sitting between them.

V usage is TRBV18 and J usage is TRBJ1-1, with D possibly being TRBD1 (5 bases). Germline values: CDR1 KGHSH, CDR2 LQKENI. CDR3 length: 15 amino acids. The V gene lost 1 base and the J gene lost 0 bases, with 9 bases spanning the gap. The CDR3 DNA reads TGTGCCAGCTCACCACTGCGGGGCATGAACACTGAAGCTTTCTTT. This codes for CASSPLRGMNTEAFF.

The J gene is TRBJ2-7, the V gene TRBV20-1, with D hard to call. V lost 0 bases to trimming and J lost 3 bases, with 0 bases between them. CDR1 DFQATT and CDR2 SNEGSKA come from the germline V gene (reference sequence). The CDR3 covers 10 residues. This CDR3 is CSARDYEQYF. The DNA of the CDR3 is TGCAGTGCTAGAGACTACGAGCAGTACTTC.

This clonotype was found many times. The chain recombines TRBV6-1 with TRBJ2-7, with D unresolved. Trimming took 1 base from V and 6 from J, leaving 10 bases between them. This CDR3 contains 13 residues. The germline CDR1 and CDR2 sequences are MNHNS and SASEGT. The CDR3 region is CASSEGIASEQYF. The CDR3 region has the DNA TGTGCCAGCAGTGAAGGGATCGCCTCCGAGCAGTACTTC.

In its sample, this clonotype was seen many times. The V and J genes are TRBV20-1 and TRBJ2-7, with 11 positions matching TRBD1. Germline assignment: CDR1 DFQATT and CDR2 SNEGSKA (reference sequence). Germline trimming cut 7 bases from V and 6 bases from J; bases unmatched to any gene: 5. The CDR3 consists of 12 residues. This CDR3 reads CSGGTGGGEQYF. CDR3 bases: TGCAGTGGGGGGACAGGGGGTGGCGAGCAGTACTTC.

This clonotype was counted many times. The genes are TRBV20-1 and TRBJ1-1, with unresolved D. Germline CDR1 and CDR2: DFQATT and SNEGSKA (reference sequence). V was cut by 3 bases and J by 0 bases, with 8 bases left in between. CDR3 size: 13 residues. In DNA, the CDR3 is TGCAGTGCTAGTTCTGGCCTGAACACTGAAGCTTTCTTT. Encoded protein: CSASSGLNTEAFF.

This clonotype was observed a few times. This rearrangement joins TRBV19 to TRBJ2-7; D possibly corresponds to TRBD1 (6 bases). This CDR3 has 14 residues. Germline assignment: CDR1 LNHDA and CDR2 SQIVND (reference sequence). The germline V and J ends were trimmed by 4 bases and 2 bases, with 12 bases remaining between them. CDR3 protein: CASSTPGTPYEQYF. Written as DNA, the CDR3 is TGTGCCAGTAGTACCCCCGGGACACCCTACGAGCAGTACTTC.

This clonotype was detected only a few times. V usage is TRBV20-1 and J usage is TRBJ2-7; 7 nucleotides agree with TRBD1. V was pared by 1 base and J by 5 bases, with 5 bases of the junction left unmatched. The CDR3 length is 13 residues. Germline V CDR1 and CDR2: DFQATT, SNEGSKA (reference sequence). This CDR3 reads CSARVGGADEQYF. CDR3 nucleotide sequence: TGCAGTGCTAGAGTAGGGGGCGCGGACGAGCAGTACTTC.

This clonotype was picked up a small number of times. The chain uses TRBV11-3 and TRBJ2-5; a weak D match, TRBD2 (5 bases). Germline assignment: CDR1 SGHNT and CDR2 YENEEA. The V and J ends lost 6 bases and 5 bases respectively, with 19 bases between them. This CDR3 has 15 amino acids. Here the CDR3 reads CASSSSGILTETQYF. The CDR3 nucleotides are TGTGCCAGCAGTAGCAGCGGAATCCTAACGGAGACCCAGTACTTC.

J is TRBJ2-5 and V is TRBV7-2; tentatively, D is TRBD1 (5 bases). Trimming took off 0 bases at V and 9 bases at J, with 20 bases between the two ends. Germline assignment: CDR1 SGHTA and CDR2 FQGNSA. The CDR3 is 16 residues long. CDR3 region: CASSLASRADTGSQYF. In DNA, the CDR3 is TGTGCCAGCAGCTTAGCCAGCCGGGCGGACACTGGGTCCCAGTACTTC.

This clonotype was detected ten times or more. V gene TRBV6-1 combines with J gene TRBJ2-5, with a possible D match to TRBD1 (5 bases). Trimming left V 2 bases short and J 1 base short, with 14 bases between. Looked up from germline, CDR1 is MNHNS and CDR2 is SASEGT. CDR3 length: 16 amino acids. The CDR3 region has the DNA TGTGCCAGCAGTGAAAGGGGCAGAGGCATCCAAGAGACCCAGTACTTC. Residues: CASSERGRGIQETQYF.

DNA of the CDR3: TGTGCCAGCAGCTCGACAGGGCGTTATGAAAAACTGTTTTTT. Its translation: CASSSTGRYEKLFF. The chain is built from TRBV7-9 and TRBJ1-4; TRBD1 aligns across 7 bases. Looked up from germline, CDR1 is SEHNR and CDR2 is FQNEAQ (reference sequence). V trimming: 4 bases; J trimming: 6 bases; junction bases outside the gene matches: 5. The CDR3 is 14 residues long. The full variable domain, with the rest looked up from reference TRBV7-9 and TRBJ1-4, is DTGVSQNPRHKITKRGQNVTFRCDPISEHNRLYWYRQTLGQGPEFLTYFQNEAQLEKSRLLSDRFSAERPKGSFSTLEIQRTEQGDSAMYLCASSSTGRYEKLFFGSGTQLSVL.

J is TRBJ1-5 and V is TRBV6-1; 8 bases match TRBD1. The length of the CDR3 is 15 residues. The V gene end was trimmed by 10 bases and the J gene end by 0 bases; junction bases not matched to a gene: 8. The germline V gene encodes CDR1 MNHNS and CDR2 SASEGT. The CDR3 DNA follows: TGTGCCACCCGGACAGGGCACTATAGCAATCAGCCCCAGCATTTT. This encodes CATRTGHYSNQPQHF.